These 15 T cell receptor beta chains originate from one sample sequenced in a study of glioma-infiltrating T cells after dendritic cell vaccination. Described time point: after dendritic cell vaccination, including at tumor progression/relapse. Assay: immunoSEQ multiplex PCR; the TCRdb copy retains only in-frame clones and omits some. The sample consists of over 65,000 clones, approximately 81% of them appearing once. The sequencing here drew on blood, taken after dendritic cell vaccination. The receptors originated from a human donor with glioblastoma.

V is TRBV7-6 and J is TRBJ2-7, with D perhaps matching TRBD1 (5 bases). Germline V CDR1 and CDR2: SGHVS, FNYEAQ. Trimming shortened V by 5 bases and J by 5 bases, and 13 bases separated the two germline ends. This CDR3 is 13 amino acids long. The CDR3 DNA reads TGTGCCAGCAGCCCCGGCAGGGCCCACGAGCAGTACTTC. Its translation: CASSPGRAHEQYF. The variable domain in full, completed from reference TRBV7-6 and TRBJ2-7, reads GAGVSQSPRYKVTKRGQDVALRCDPISGHVSLYWYRQALGQGPEFLTYFNYEAQQDKSGLPNDRFSAERPEGSISTLTIQRTEQRDSAMYRCASSPGRAHEQYFGPGTRLTVT.

This chain connects TRBV2 to TRBJ2-3, with D perhaps TRBD2 (7 bases). This CDR3 has 12 residues. The germline V gene has CDR1 SNHLY and CDR2 FYNNEI. Trimming left V 3 bases short and J 8 bases short, with 9 bases between. This CDR3 reads CASSDRGGTQYF. The CDR3 DNA sequence: TGTGCCAGCAGTGATAGGGGGGGTACGCAGTATTTT.

V gene TRBV19 combines with J gene TRBJ1-1; the D gene is possibly TRBD1 (5 bases). The CDR3 has 14 amino acids. CDR1 is LNHDA, CDR2 SQIVND, per germline (reference sequence). Trimming left V 6 bases short and J 0 bases short, with 11 bases between. The CDR3 here is CASRIQDMNTEAFF. Written as DNA, the CDR3 is TGTGCCAGTAGAATACAGGACATGAACACTGAAGCTTTCTTT. Variable domain in full (rest from reference TRBV19 and TRBJ1-1): DGGITQSPKYLFRKEGQNVTLSCEQNLNHDAMYWYRQDPGQGLRLIYYSQIVNDFQKGDIAEGYSVSREKKESFPLTVTSAQKNPTAFYLCASRIQDMNTEAFFGQGTRLTVV.

This chain links TRBV2 with TRBJ1-2, with D hard to call. Germline assignment: CDR1 SNHLY and CDR2 FYNNEI. V was shortened by 5 bases and J by 6 bases, with 10 bases between the two germline ends. CDR3 length: 12 residues. The CDR3 sequence is CASSITANGYTF. The CDR3 DNA reads TGTGCCAGCAGTATTACTGCGAATGGCTACACCTTC.

This chain links TRBV27 with TRBJ1-5, with D maybe TRBD1 (6 bases). The CDR3 spans 16 residues. Per germline, CDR1 MNHEY and CDR2 SMNVEV (reference sequence). The V gene lost 3 bases and the J gene lost 3 bases, with 15 bases spanning the gap. This chain's CDR3 is CASSFGGGLVNQPQHF. CDR3 coding DNA: TGTGCCAGCAGTTTTGGGGGGGGGCTGGTCAATCAGCCCCAGCATTTT.

This chain joins TRBV5-6 and TRBJ2-1; 13 nucleotides agree with TRBD2. There are 14 residues in the CDR3. V lost 4 bases, J lost 10 bases, and 5 bases stayed unmatched. The germline gives CDR1 SGHDT, CDR2 YYEEEE. The CDR3 bases are TGTGCCAGCAGCCAGGGACTAGCGGGATTAGAGCAGTTCTTC. The encoded protein is CASSQGLAGLEQFF.

The rearrangement links TRBV6-5 to TRBJ1-5; D may be TRBD1 (5 bases). The CDR3 is 14 residues long. Germline lookup yields CDR1 MNHEY and CDR2 SVGAGI. Trimming left V 5 bases short and J 5 bases short, with 13 bases between. CDR3 nucleotide sequence: TGTGCCAGCAGTCAGGGAAATCATTATCAGCCCCAGCATTTT. It encodes CASSQGNHYQPQHF.

V is TRBV9 and J is TRBJ1-2; 9 bases are a match to TRBD1. Germline CDR1 and CDR2: SGDLS and YYNGEE. The length of the CDR3 is 19 residues. Losses at the gene ends were 0 bases for V and 0 bases for J; bases not matched to a gene: 12. CDR3 sequence: CASSVGRDRVFPTNYGYTF. The CDR3 coding sequence is TGTGCCAGCAGCGTAGGACGGGACAGGGTTTTCCCGACTAACTATGGCTACACCTTC.

The rearrangement joins TRBV6-1 to TRBJ2-5; 11 nucleotides match TRBD1. Germline V CDR1 and CDR2: MNHNS, SASEGT. With 1 base clipped from V and 4 bases from J, the junction kept 5 bases outside the gene matches. There are 16 residues in the CDR3. For the CDR3, the DNA is TGTGCCAGCAGTGAAGGCGGACAGGGGGCGAGAGAGACCCAGTACTTC. Amino acids: CASSEGGQGARETQYF.

The genes are TRBV5-1 and TRBJ2-2, with D tentatively TRBD2 (6 bases). The CDR3 is 15 amino acids. Trimming stripped 3 bases from V and 5 bases from J, with 14 bases between. CDR1 is SGHRS and CDR2 is YFSETQ in the germline V gene. The CDR3 nucleotides are TGCGCCAGCAGCTCGGTCGGGAGTGGTACCGGGGAGCTGTTTTTT. This encodes CASSSVGSGTGELFF.

The V and J genes are TRBV7-3 and TRBJ2-3, with 7 bases aligning to TRBD2. Germline assignment: CDR1 SGHTA and CDR2 FQGTGA. The CDR3 has 15 residues. The trim removed 2 bases at V and 0 bases at J, leaving 2 bases unmatched. CDR3 loop: CASSLGGVSTDTQYF. The CDR3 bases are TGTGCCAGCAGCTTAGGGGGGGTGAGCACAGATACGCAGTATTTT.

J is TRBJ2-3 and V is TRBV7-6; TRBD2 matches 11 bases. Trimming took 6 bases from V and 1 from J; bases not matched to a gene: 15. The CDR3 sequence is 19 residues long. Looked up from germline, CDR1 is SGHVS and CDR2 is FNYEAQ. The CDR3 DNA reads as TGTGCCAGCAGAACCCCAAGTAGCGGGGGGGCACTCGGCACAGATACGCAGTATTTT. Its translation: CASRTPSSGGALGTDTQYF.

The V and J genes are TRBV5-4 and TRBJ2-1, with TRBD2 matching over 12 bases. Germline CDR1 is SGHNT and CDR2 is YYREEE (reference sequence). V lost 3 bases to trimming and J lost 5 bases; unmatched junction nucleotides: 6. The CDR3 contains 16 residues. CDR3 sequence reads: CASSSELAGGDNEQFF. For the CDR3, the DNA is TGTGCCAGCAGCTCTGAACTAGCGGGAGGAGACAATGAGCAGTTCTTC.

The genes are TRBV18 and TRBJ2-5, with D possibly matching TRBD2 (6 bases). Trimming shortened V by 2 bases and J by 5 bases, and 18 bases separated the two germline ends. The CDR3 consists of 16 residues. The germline CDR1 and CDR2 sequences are KGHSH and LQKENI. The CDR3 is CASSPSYTSTTETQYF. The CDR3 DNA reads as TGTGCCAGCTCACCAAGTTATACTAGCACTACGGAGACCCAGTACTTC.

This clone came up a few times. The chain carries TRBV7-8 and TRBJ2-3, with 7 nucleotides matching TRBD2. CDR3 length: 16 residues. J was trimmed by 0 bases and V by 4 bases; bases with no gene match: 7. Per germline, CDR1 SGHVS and CDR2 FQNEAQ. This CDR3 is CASSSLLATSTDTQYF. DNA of the CDR3: TGTGCCAGCAGCTCCCTACTAGCGACGAGCACAGATACGCAGTATTTT.